The present entry profiles one TCR beta chain with its context. Using immunoSEQ multiplex PCR, the repertoire was profiled, and TCRdb retains in-frame clones only, with some absent. The sample has approximately 660,000 clones, roughly 90% seen once. The sample belongs to a study of shared T cell receptors in the human thymus. V was pared by 6 bases and J by 0 bases, with 20 bases of the junction left unmatched. CDR1 and CDR2 from the germline V gene are MNHEY and SMNVEV (reference sequence). This CDR3 has 20 amino acids. The same specimen was also included in a second study, on human thymus T cells. From that report: Repertoires sampled from thymus and blood appeared biased in V and J gene usage. There were highly overlapping thymic repertoires among unrelated individuals, as related research reported.

Specimen: thymocytes. The sequence came from a boy in the first two years of life with a congenital heart defect. This chain connects TRBV27 to TRBJ2-7; the match to TRBD1 covers 10 bases. CDR3 DNA: TGTGCCAGCAGCCCTCCCAACGCCCCCACTGGGACAGGGGTCTCCTACGAGCAGTACTTC. Protein product: CASSPPNAPTGTGVSYEQYF.